Listed below are T cell receptor beta chains from one sample, sequenced in a study of shared clonotypes between healthy human individuals. The repertoire was sequenced with immunoSEQ multiplex PCR; TCRdb's copy has only in-frame clones and lacks some. Found here are about 980,000 clones, approximately 80% of them singletons; the top ten hold roughly 1.5%. Specimen: memory CD4+ T cells sorted from blood. These receptor sequences come from a young man in good health. CDR3s include the opening cysteine and the closing phenylalanine or tryptophan. Fields, in order: J gene, clone size, V gene, D gene, CDR3 DNA, CDR3 protein. The D gene is left open where the match is weak. The size of a clone is reported for some rows only, either as once, few or many, or as a class for expanded clones.

TRBJ1-2 | - | TRBV7-2 | - | TGTGCCAGCAGCTTAGAAGCCAGGAGGTATGGCTACACCTTC | CASSLEARRYGYTF
TRBJ2-2 | - | TRBV16 | - | TGTGCCAGCAGCCAGACGACTGGGACCGGGGAGCTGTTTTTT | CASSQTTGTGELFF
TRBJ2-7 | - | TRBV7-8 | - | TGTGCCAGCAGCCCCCGCCTCTCAGGGGGGGCGTCGGCCGCGCGGTACTTC | CASSPRLSGGASAARYF
TRBJ2-2 | - | TRBV10-3 | TRBD1 | TGTGCCATCGGCCAGGGGGCGAATACCGGGGAGCTGTTTTTT | CAIGQGANTGELFF
TRBJ1-2 | few | TRBV7-2 | - | TGTGCCAGCAGCTTAGGGCGGGAGGGAGGCTACACCTTC | CASSLGREGGYTF
TRBJ1-2 | - | TRBV6-5 | - | TGTGCCAGCAGCATCTCAGGGGAAGGCTATGGCTACACCTTC | CASSISGEGYGYTF
TRBJ1-2 | - | TRBV7-9 | TRBD1 | TGTGCCAGCAGCTCTAGGGGACAGGGCTCTGCCTATGGCTACACCTTC | CASSSRGQGSAYGYTF
TRBJ1-1 | many | TRBV30 | TRBD1 | TGTGCCTGGTCCGTAATAGACAGGGAACGCACTGAAGCTTTCTTT | CAWSVIDRERTEAFF
TRBJ2-2 | - | TRBV7-8 | TRBD2 | TGTGCCAGCAGGGCCCAGCGGGAGAGGTCCGGGGAGCTGTTTTTT | CASRAQRERSGELFF
TRBJ2-4 | many | TRBV11-2 | TRBD2 | TGTGCCAGCAGCCATACTAGCGGTCTAGCCAAAAACATTCAGTACTTC | CASSHTSGLAKNIQYF
TRBJ2-3 | - | TRBV5-1 | - | TGCGCCAGCAGCTTGGGCGGGGCGGCAGATACGCAGTATTTT | CASSLGGAADTQYF
TRBJ2-3 | - | TRBV6-6 | TRBD2 | TGTGCCAGCAGTTACTCTCGGCTAGCGGCCTCAGATACGCAGTATTTT | CASSYSRLAASDTQYF
TRBJ2-7 | - | TRBV2 | TRBD1 | TGTGCCAGCAGTGAACAACAGGGGGCCTACGAGCAGTACTTC | CASSEQQGAYEQYF
TRBJ2-7 | - | TRBV2 | TRBD1 | TGTGCCAGCAGGGGTGACAGGGGCGAGCAGTACTTC | CASRGDRGEQYF
TRBJ2-3 | - | TRBV5-1 | - | TGCGCCAGCAGCTTGGGCGGCTCGGCTCGAACAGATACGCAGTATTTT | CASSLGGSARTDTQYF
TRBJ2-5 | - | TRBV4-3 | - | TGCGCCAGCAGCCAAGGGGAAAGTGGGGGCCAAGAGACCCAGTACTTC | CASSQGESGGQETQYF
TRBJ1-5 | - | TRBV28 | - | TGTGCCAGCAGTTTGAGATTTGGGGTTGATCAGCCCCAGCATTTT | CASSLRFGVDQPQHF
TRBJ1-1 | - | TRBV5-1 | - | TGCGCCAGCAGCTTCAGGGAGGCTGGCACTGAAGCTTTCTTT | CASSFREAGTEAFF
TRBJ1-5 | - | TRBV25-1 | - | TGTGCCAGCAGTGCACAGGGTAGCAATCAGCCCCAGCATTTT | CASSAQGSNQPQHF
TRBJ1-4 | - | TRBV5-6 | - | TGTGCCAGCAGCTTGGGGTGGGGCCAATCCGACAATGAAAAACTGTTTTTT | CASSLGWGQSDNEKLFF
TRBJ1-3 | - | TRBV4-1 | - | TGCGCCAGCAGCCAAGATTCAGGGGTTGGAAACACCATATATTTT | CASSQDSGVGNTIYF
TRBJ2-3 | few | TRBV5-8 | TRBD1 | TGTGCCAGCAGCACCGGGGACAGAAACACAGATACGCAGTATTTT | CASSTGDRNTDTQYF
TRBJ1-3 | - | TRBV10-3 | - | TGTGCCATCAGTGGATCCGGGGGTGGGGACACCATATATTTT | CAISGSGGGDTIYF
TRBJ1-6 | - | TRBV2 | TRBD1 | TGTGCCAGCAGGGGTAGGACAGGGGAGGGTTCACCCCTCCACTTT | CASRGRTGEGSPLHF
TRBJ2-7 | - | TRBV28 | - | TGTGCCAGCAATGCTTTCGGTAGAGGGACACGCGAGCAGTACTTC | CASNAFGRGTREQYF
TRBJ2-5 | - | TRBV25-1 | - | TGTGCCAGTAGCCAGGGGTTCCAAGAGACCCAGTACTTC | CASSQGFQETQYF
TRBJ2-1 | - | TRBV27 | TRBD2 | TGTGCCAGTCAAAGGACTAGCGTTAGGAATGAGCAGTTCTTC | CASQRTSVRNEQFF
TRBJ1-5 | - | TRBV5-1 | - | TGCGCCAGCAGCTTGGAAGTTGGCAATCAGCCCCAGCATTTT | CASSLEVGNQPQHF
TRBJ1-5 | - | TRBV2 | - | TGTGCCAGCAGCGTACAGGGACTACTCAATCAGCCCCAGCATTTT | CASSVQGLLNQPQHF
TRBJ2-6 | - | TRBV28 | - | TGTGCCAGCAGTCCTGGGGCCAACGTCCTGACTTTC | CASSPGANVLTF
TRBJ1-3 | - | TRBV5-8 | - | TGTGCCAGCAGGCCTACCCCCATCTCTGGAAACACCATATATTTT | CASRPTPISGNTIYF
TRBJ2-5 | - | TRBV10-3 | - | TGTGCCACCGGATCGGGAGAAGAGACCCAGTACTTC | CATGSGEETQYF
TRBJ2-2 | - | TRBV5-1 | TRBD1 | TGCGCCAGCAGCTGGACAGGAAGTATGAGCACCGGGGAGCTGTTTTTT | CASSWTGSMSTGELFF
TRBJ2-1 | - | TRBV5-4 | TRBD2 | TGTGCCAGCACCCCGGGACTAGCTAACGGGCAGTTCTTC | CASTPGLANGQFF
TRBJ1-3 | once | TRBV6-5 | - | TGTGCCAGCAAAGGGTATCCCTCTGGAAACACCATATATTTT | CASKGYPSGNTIYF
TRBJ2-7 | - | TRBV5-1 | - | TGCGTCAAACAGGCCTACGAGCAGTACTTC | CVKQAYEQYF
TRBJ2-1 | once | TRBV19 | - | TGTGCCAGTAGTATCCCTATTGGGGGGGGCAACAATGAGCAGTTCTTC | CASSIPIGGGNNEQFF
TRBJ2-1 | - | TRBV4-3 | - | TGCGCCAGCAGCCAAGTTTTCGGGCCCCCCCATGTGCAGTTCTTC | CASSQVFGPPHVQFF
TRBJ2-1 | - | TRBV18 | - | TGTGCCAGCTCACCACAAAAACTGACGGGGAATGAGCAGTTCTTC | CASSPQKLTGNEQFF
TRBJ2-1 | - | TRBV10-1 | - | TGCGCCAGCAGTGAGTCGAGTACAGGGCCAAACAATGAGCAGTTCTTC | CASSESSTGPNNEQFF
TRBJ1-1 | few | TRBV10-3 | - | TGTGCCATCAGTGAGTCTGGCGGGAGGACTGAAGCTTTCTTT | CAISESGGRTEAFF
TRBJ2-4 | many | TRBV6-6 | - | TGTGCCAGCAGTTACTCAGGCAGGGGCGGAAACATTCAGTACTTC | CASSYSGRGGNIQYF
TRBJ1-2 | - | TRBV30 | - | TGTGCCTGGTCCGCCTTCGGCGGCAACTATGGCTACACCTTC | CAWSAFGGNYGYTF
TRBJ1-3 | few | TRBV7-8 | TRBD1 | TGTGCCAGCAGCTTTGACAGGGTGACTTCTGGAAACACCATATATTTT | CASSFDRVTSGNTIYF
TRBJ2-7 | - | TRBV6-5 | - | TGTGCCAGCAGGGGGCGAGGGTACGAGCAGTACTTC | CASRGRGYEQYF
TRBJ1-1 | once | TRBV19 | - | TGTGCCAGTAGTATAGTATCCCAGGGGATGAACACTGAAGCTTTCTTT | CASSIVSQGMNTEAFF
TRBJ1-2 | - | TRBV9 | - | TGTGCCAGCAGCGTAGGGACAGAGGCTAACTATGGCTACACCTTC | CASSVGTEANYGYTF
TRBJ2-7 | once | TRBV14 | - | TGTGCCAGCAGCAAAGGTGGCGGAAGACCCTACGAGCAGTACTTC | CASSKGGGRPYEQYF
TRBJ1-5 | - | TRBV21-1 | - | TGTGCCAGCAGCGATTCCCTCGGGACAGGGATTTATAGCAATCAGCCCCAGCATTTT | CASSDSLGTGIYSNQPQHF
TRBJ2-2 | - | TRBV9 | - | TGTGCCAGCAGCGGAACAGGGAGACCAGTGACCGGGGAGCTGTTTTTT | CASSGTGRPVTGELFF
TRBJ2-7 | - | TRBV6-1 | TRBD1 | TGTGCCAGCAGTGCACTCCAGGGGGCTTCCTACGAGCAGTACTTC | CASSALQGASYEQYF
TRBJ1-1 | - | TRBV7-6 | TRBD1 | TGTGCCAGCAGCTTAGGCACAGGGGCGAACACTGAAGCTTTCTTT | CASSLGTGANTEAFF
TRBJ1-1 | - | TRBV4-3 | - | TGCGCCAGCAGCCCCAGCACTCAGGGGAATCGGGCTGAAGCTTTCTTT | CASSPSTQGNRAEAFF
TRBJ1-6 | few | TRBV5-4 | TRBD1 | TGTGCCAGCAGCTTGGCCCGCCCAGGGGGAAATTCACCCCTCCACTTT | CASSLARPGGNSPLHF